What follows are 9 T cell receptor beta chains derived from one specimen sequenced in a study of T cells after yellow fever vaccination. MiXCR, run by TCRdb on the 5' RACE reads, gives a single entry per CDR3 protein. The table records some 560,000 distinct CDR3 sequences, about 17% of them present only once. The sequencing used PBMCs, collected 5 to 6 days after the first yellow fever vaccination. The receptors were gathered from a man younger than 30 who received the YFV17D yellow fever vaccine.

This clonotype was detected a few times. The CDR3 nucleotides are TGTGCCAGCAGCCAAGAGAATAGCGGGGGGACAGATACGCAGTATTTT. It yields the protein CASSQENSGGTDTQYF. The chain couples TRBV4-2 to TRBJ2-3, with 10 bases that match TRBD2. J lost 3 bases, V lost 0 bases, and 3 bases had no gene match. CDR1 and CDR2 (germline): LGHNA, YNFKEQ. This CDR3 region has 16 residues.

This clonotype was counted at least ten times. The chain has TRBV5-1 and TRBJ2-5; D possibly corresponds to TRBD2 (7 bases). CDR3 length equals 16 residues. The germline V gene encodes CDR1 SGHRS and CDR2 YFSETQ. V lost 0 bases to trimming and J lost 1 base, with 13 bases between them. CDR3 coding DNA: TGCGCCAGCAGCTTGGCCGAGGGGGGGATCCAAGAGACCCAGTACTTC. Translation: CASSLAEGGIQETQYF.

V usage is TRBV20-1 and J usage is TRBJ1-1; D might be TRBD1 (5 bases). The CDR3 length is 11 residues. Per the germline V gene, CDR1 is DFQATT and CDR2 is SNEGSKA (reference sequence). The CDR3 DNA reads TGCAGCGCGCCTTGGGGGGTTGAAGCTTTCTTT. Its translation: CSAPWGVEAFF.

A few counts support this clonotype. The chain recombines TRBV7-9 with TRBJ2-5; maybe TRBD1 (6 bases). Germline loops: CDR1 SEHNR, CDR2 FQNEAQ (reference sequence). The CDR3 is 14 amino acids. Trimming took 4 bases from V and 5 from J, leaving 14 bases between them. CDR3 DNA: TGTGCCAGCAGCTCACAGGGTTCGGAGGAGACCCAGTACTTC. This gives the protein CASSSQGSEETQYF.

This clonotype was seen more than once but under ten times. J is TRBJ2-7 and V is TRBV28; TRBD1 might be the D (5 bases). Germline lookup yields CDR1 MDHEN and CDR2 SYDVKM. The length of the CDR3 is 14 residues. V lost 5 bases to trimming and J lost 4 bases, with 15 bases between them. CDR3 amino acids: CASSPTRQPYEQYV. DNA of the CDR3: TGTGCCAGCAGTCCGACCAGACAGCCATACGAGCAGTACGTC.

This clonotype was seen only a few times. The chain links TRBV12-3 or TRBV12-4 to TRBJ1-4; no firm D call. This CDR3 is 14 amino acids long. Trimming cost V 7 bases and J 0 bases, with 9 bases left between them. The CDR3 protein is CASTPGTTNEKLFF. CDR3 in DNA: TGTGCCAGCACACCGGGTACAACTAATGAAAAACTGTTTTTT.

This clonotype was counted only a few times. The V and J genes are TRBV7-2 and TRBJ2-7; D may be TRBD2 (7 bases). V was shortened by 5 bases and J by 1 base, with 15 bases between the two germline ends. The length of the CDR3 is 15 residues. Germline CDR1 is SGHTA and CDR2 is FQGNSA. The CDR3 region has the DNA TGTGCCAGCAGCGAAGGGGGGGGGGAATCCTACGAGCAGTACTTC. It translates to CASSEGGGESYEQYF.

This clonotype has a handful of counts. The chain links TRBV28 to TRBJ1-4; 9 bases are a match to TRBD1. The V gene end was trimmed by 6 bases and the J gene end by 8 bases; junction bases not matched to a gene: 7. The germline CDR1 and CDR2 sequences are MDHEN and SYDVKM. This CDR3 region has 14 residues. The CDR3, as DNA: TGTGCCAGCAGGGCGGGACAGGGTCACGAAAAACTGTTTTTT. Translated: CASRAGQGHEKLFF.

This clonotype was seen a handful of times. The CDR3 loop reads CASSAQSTAAKSEQFF. The CDR3, as DNA: TGTGCCAGCAGCGCTCAGTCGACAGCGGCAAAGAGTGAGCAGTTCTTC. The J gene is TRBJ2-1, the V gene TRBV11-2, with D perhaps being TRBD1 or TRBD2 (5 bases each). The CDR3 loop spans 16 amino acids. Per germline, CDR1 SGHAT and CDR2 FQNNGV. Deletions cut 5 bases from V and 9 bases from J, with 23 bases between.